Following are 14 T cell receptor beta chains from one sample sequenced in a study of CD8+ T cells in alopecia areata. TCR sequencing used cDNA made by reverse transcription of extracted RNA. Method: immunoSEQ multiplex PCR; TCRdb's copy keeps in-frame clones and lacks some. The profile covers roughly 210,000 clones, with over 40% appearing a single time and approximately 2.9% taken by the ten largest. Treatment denoted: oral pan-JAK inhibitor, 5-10 mg twice daily. The material sequenced was CD4+ T cells sorted from blood, taken at approximately week 36, from a patient treated with tofacitinib. The receptors derive from a human donor with alopecia areata.

This clone occurred a few times. This chain uses TRBV21-1 with TRBJ2-6. TRBV21-1 is noted as a pseudogene. The CDR3 spans 16 residues. In nucleotides, the CDR3 is TGTGCCAGCAGCAAAGGAGACGACTCTGGGGCCAACGTCCTGACTTTC. This gives the protein CASSKGDDSGANVLTF.

The chain couples TRBV9 to TRBJ2-6, with unresolved D. CDR1 and CDR2 (germline): SGDLS, YYNGEE. CDR3 length equals 17 residues. Between the trimmed V and J ends, which lost 0 bases and 0 bases, there was a span of 10 bases. The CDR3 DNA sequence: TGTGCCAGCAGCGTAGCGCCCGGGTTCTCTGGGGCCAACGTCCTGACTTTC. It specifies CASSVAPGFSGANVLTF.

This clone occurred a few times. The chain employs TRBV18 and TRBJ1-4, with D hard to call. This CDR3 region has 13 residues. Trimming removed 4 bases at V and 8 bases at J, with 11 bases between. The V gene's germline CDR1 is KGHSH and CDR2 LQKENI. The chain's CDR3 is CASSLREGEKLFF. CDR3 nucleotides: TGTGCCAGCTCACTCCGAGAAGGGGAAAAACTGTTTTTT.

This chain uses TRBV7-2 with TRBJ1-1; D unresolved. Trimming removed 1 base at V and 3 bases at J, with 6 bases between. CDR1 SGHTA and CDR2 FQGNSA come from the germline V gene. The CDR3 loop spans 13 amino acids. The CDR3 region is CASSLEADTEAFF. The CDR3 DNA follows: TGTGCCAGCAGCTTAGAGGCCGACACTGAAGCTTTCTTT.

The chain carries TRBV18 and TRBJ2-5; D not resolved. Trimming took 6 bases from V and 5 from J, leaving 10 bases between them. The CDR3 spans 12 residues. CDR1 and CDR2 from the germline V gene are KGHSH and LQKENI. The DNA of the CDR3 is TGTGCCAGCTCGCCCGCGAAGGAGACCCAGTACTTC. This codes for CASSPAKETQYF.

The chain joins TRBV2 to TRBJ1-5; 7 nucleotides agree with TRBD1. With 4 bases clipped from V and 2 bases from J, the junction kept 8 bases outside the gene matches. Germline CDR1 SNHLY, CDR2 FYNNEI. This CDR3 has 16 amino acids. CDR3 bases: TGTGCCAGCAGTGCAAGGGGGCGTGAGGGCAATCAGCCCCAGCATTTT. It translates to CASSARGREGNQPQHF.

This clone showed up just a few times. The chain employs TRBV6-6 and TRBJ1-5; D is unclear. CDR1 is MNHNY and CDR2 is SVGAGI in the germline V gene (reference sequence). CDR3 size: 10 residues. V dropped 7 bases and J dropped 6 bases, with 4 bases sitting between them. CDR3 nucleotides: TGTGCCAGCAAAATTCAGCCCCAGCATTTT. This translates into CASKIQPQHF.

This clone was recorded a few times. The chain employs TRBV19 and TRBJ2-1, with 10 bases fitting TRBD1. Germline V CDR1 and CDR2: LNHDA, SQIVND (reference sequence). The CDR3 runs to 17 residues. V trimming: 7 bases; J trimming: 5 bases; junction bases outside the gene matches: 14. In DNA form, the CDR3 reads TGTGCCAGTATCCGAAGACAGGGGGCCGCTAACGACAATGAGCAGTTCTTC. It encodes CASIRRQGAANDNEQFF.

The CDR3: CAWRLSGSNEQFF. The DNA for the CDR3 is TGTGCCTGGAGATTAAGCGGGAGCAATGAGCAGTTCTTC. V is TRBV30 and J is TRBJ2-1; 8 bases align to TRBD2. The J segment lost 6 bases and the V segment lost 3 bases, leaving 4 bases of the junction unmatched. The CDR3 covers 13 residues. Germline CDR1 is GTSNPN and CDR2 is SVGIG (reference sequence).

This clone was seen only a few times. The chain couples TRBV30 to TRBJ2-3, with D tentatively TRBD2 (5 bases). Germline values: CDR1 GTSNPN, CDR2 SVGIG (reference sequence). The CDR3 is 11 amino acids. Trimming pared 8 bases from V and 4 bases from J, leaving 10 bases between. Here the CDR3 DNA reads TGTGCCCGGGAACTCGCAGATACGCAGTATTTT. Residues: CARELADTQYF.

V usage is TRBV5-4 and J usage is TRBJ1-2; D gene uncertain. V lost 0 bases and J 3 bases, leaving 9 bases between the germline ends. This CDR3 is 14 amino acids long. Looked up from germline, CDR1 is SGHNT and CDR2 is YYREEE (reference sequence). This chain's CDR3 is CASSLGAIDYGYTF. The CDR3 nucleotides read TGTGCCAGCAGCTTGGGGGCAATTGACTATGGCTACACCTTC. The whole variable domain, filled in from reference TRBV5-4 and TRBJ1-2, reads ETGVTQSPTHLIKTRGQQVTLRCSSQSGHNTVSWYQQALGQGPQFIFQYYREEENGRGNFPPRFSGLQFPNYSSELNVNALELDDSALYLCASSLGAIDYGYTFGSGTRLTVV.

The chain employs TRBV30 and TRBJ2-1; D not certain. This CDR3 region has 13 residues. The germline V gene has CDR1 GTSNPN and CDR2 SVGIG (reference sequence). Trimming removed 4 bases from V and 8 bases from J, with 15 bases in between. The CDR3 nucleotides are TGTGCCTGGACCCAACGATCCCCGCATGAGCAGTTCTTC. Translating gives CAWTQRSPHEQFF.

This clone was recorded a few times. The genes are TRBV2 and TRBJ2-5; TRBD2 might be the D (6 bases). This CDR3 has 13 residues. V lost 3 bases and J lost 9, with 14 bases in between. Looked up from germline, CDR1 is SNHLY and CDR2 is FYNNEI. The CDR3 is CASSETSGVAQYF. Written as DNA, the CDR3 is TGTGCCAGCAGTGAGACATCGGGGGTGGCCCAGTACTTC.

The chain recombines TRBV29-1 with TRBJ1-2; possibly TRBD1 for D (5 bases). This CDR3 has 15 amino acids. CDR1 SQVTM and CDR2 ANQGSEA come from the germline V gene. The V and J ends lost 4 bases and 2 bases respectively, with 17 bases between them. The CDR3 bases are TGCAGCGTTGCTGGGACCGACCTGGGAAACTATGGCTACACCTTC. It specifies CSVAGTDLGNYGYTF.